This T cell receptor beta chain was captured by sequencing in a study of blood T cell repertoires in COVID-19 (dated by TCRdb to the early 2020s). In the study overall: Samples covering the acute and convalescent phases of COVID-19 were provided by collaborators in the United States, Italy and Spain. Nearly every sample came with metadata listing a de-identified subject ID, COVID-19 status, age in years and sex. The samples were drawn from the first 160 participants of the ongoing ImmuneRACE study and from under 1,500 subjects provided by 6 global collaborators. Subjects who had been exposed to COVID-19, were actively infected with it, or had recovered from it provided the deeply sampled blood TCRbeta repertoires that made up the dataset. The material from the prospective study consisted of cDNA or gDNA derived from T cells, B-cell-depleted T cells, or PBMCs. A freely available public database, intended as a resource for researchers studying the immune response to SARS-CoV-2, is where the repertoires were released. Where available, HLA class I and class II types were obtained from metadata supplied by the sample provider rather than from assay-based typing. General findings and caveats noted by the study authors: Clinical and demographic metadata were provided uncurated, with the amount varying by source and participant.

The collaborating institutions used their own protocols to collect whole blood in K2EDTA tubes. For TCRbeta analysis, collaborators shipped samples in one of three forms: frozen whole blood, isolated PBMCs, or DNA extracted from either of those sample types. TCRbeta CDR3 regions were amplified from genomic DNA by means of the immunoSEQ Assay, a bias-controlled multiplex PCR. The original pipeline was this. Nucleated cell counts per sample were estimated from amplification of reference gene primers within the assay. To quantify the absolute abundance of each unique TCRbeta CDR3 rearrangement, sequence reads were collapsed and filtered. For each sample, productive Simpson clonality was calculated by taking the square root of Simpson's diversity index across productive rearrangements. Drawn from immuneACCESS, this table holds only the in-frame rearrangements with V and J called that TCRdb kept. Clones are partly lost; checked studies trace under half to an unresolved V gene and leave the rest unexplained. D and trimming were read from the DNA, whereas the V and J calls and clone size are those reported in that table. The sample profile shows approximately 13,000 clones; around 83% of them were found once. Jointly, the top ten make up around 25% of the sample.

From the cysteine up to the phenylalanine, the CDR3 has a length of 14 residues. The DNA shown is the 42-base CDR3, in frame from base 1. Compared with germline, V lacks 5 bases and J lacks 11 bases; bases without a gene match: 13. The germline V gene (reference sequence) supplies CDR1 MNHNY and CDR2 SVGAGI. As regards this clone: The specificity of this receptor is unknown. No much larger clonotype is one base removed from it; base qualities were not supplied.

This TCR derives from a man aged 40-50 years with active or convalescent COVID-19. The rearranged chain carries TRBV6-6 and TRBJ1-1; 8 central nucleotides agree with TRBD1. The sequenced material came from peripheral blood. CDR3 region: CASSDQGQASWAFF. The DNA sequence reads TGTGCCAGCAGTGACCAGGGACAGGCGTCTTGGGCTTTCTTT.